This TCR beta chain was observed in a study of blood T cell repertoires in COVID-19. Overall study context: The United States, Italy and Spain were the sources of the acute and convalescent COVID-19 samples.

V dropped 2 bases and J dropped 1; count of bases not matched to a gene: 5. Germline CDR1 and CDR2: SGHAT and FQNNGV. The CDR3 is 16 residues long. Libraries were prepared by immunoSEQ multiplex PCR; TCRdb keeps only in-frame clonotypes and omits some of them. The sample has about 130,000 clones, around nine tenths seen once. Enrolled during active infection, Seattle patients were then followed longitudinally. The sequence was obtained from a man aged 55-75 years with COVID-19, enrolled during active disease. Sequencing used peripheral blood. The V call is TRBV11-2, the J call TRBJ2-1; 7 bases match TRBD2. The CDR3 DNA reads TGTGCCAGCAGCTTACAACGCGGGGGATCCTACAATGAGCAGTTCTTC. It encodes CASSLQRGGSYNEQFF.